The 18 T cell receptor beta chains listed next were all sequenced from one sample in a study of blood T cell repertoires in COVID-19. The method was immunoSEQ multiplex PCR; TCRdb's version includes in-frame clones alone and lacks a portion of them. The sample gives roughly 180,000 clones, over 70% of which show up once; roughly 13% is in the top ten. The material sequenced was PBMCs or T cells enriched from blood (not recorded which). The receptors were gathered from a woman aged 55 to 70 who had recovered from COVID-19.

The CDR3 loop reads CASTREGDTEAFF. In DNA, the CDR3 is TGCGCCAGCACCCGGGAGGGGGACACTGAAGCTTTCTTT. This rearrangement joins TRBV4-1 to TRBJ1-1; TRBD1 is a possible D gene (6 bases). From germline, CDR1 is MGHRA and CDR2 YSYEKL. The germline V and J ends were trimmed by 7 bases and 3 bases, with 12 bases remaining between them. The CDR3 has 13 residues.

The chain combines TRBV19 with TRBJ2-3; TRBD2 might be the D (7 bases). Trimming pared 4 bases from V and 4 bases from J, leaving 12 bases between. This CDR3 contains 14 residues. Germline V gene lookup returns CDR1 LNHDA and CDR2 SQIVND (reference sequence). In DNA form, the CDR3 reads TGTGCCAGTAGTAGCGGGGGCAATGCAGATACGCAGTATTTT. Amino acid sequence: CASSSGGNADTQYF.

The chain recombines TRBV11-2 with TRBJ2-3; the match to TRBD2 covers 7 bases. The CDR3 consists of 15 residues. CDR1 and CDR2 from the germline V gene are SGHAT and FQNNGV. V gave up 5 bases and J gave up 4 bases; unmatched junction bases: 9. The CDR3 sequence: CASSLTSQIPDTQYF. CDR3 bases: TGTGCCAGCAGCCTGACTAGCCAGATTCCAGATACGCAGTATTTT.

The chain couples TRBV3-1 (or the pseudogene TRBV3-2) to TRBJ2-2; 15 bases map to TRBD2. The CDR3 has 17 amino acids. From germline, CDR1 is LGHDT and CDR2 YNNKEL (reference sequence). The J segment lost 6 bases and the V segment lost 4 bases, leaving 6 bases of the junction unmatched. The DNA of the CDR3 is TGTGCCAGCAGCCGCGGGACTAGCGGGAGGATCCCCGGGGAGCTGTTTTTT. This sequence encodes CASSRGTSGRIPGELFF.

V gene TRBV27 combines with J gene TRBJ2-3; D is unclear. The CDR3 has 13 residues. Germline V CDR1 and CDR2: MNHEY, SMNVEV (reference sequence). Trimming shortened V by 5 bases and J by 0 bases, and 6 bases separated the two germline ends. Written as DNA, the CDR3 is TGTGCCAGCAGTCGTTCCAGCACAGATACGCAGTATTTT. It encodes CASSRSSTDTQYF.

This clone was observed a few times. Here the CDR3 DNA reads TGTGCCAGCAGTTCGCCCGGGAGAATCGGGTACGAGCAGTACTTC. Encoded protein: CASSSPGRIGYEQYF. V and J are TRBV27 and TRBJ2-7, with D tentatively TRBD2 (6 bases). The ends were cut back, 4 bases at V and 4 bases at J, with 17 bases in the middle. The length of the CDR3 is 15 residues. Germline V gene data show CDR1 as MNHEY and CDR2 as SMNVEV (reference sequence).

The chain combines TRBV3-1 (or the pseudogene TRBV3-2) with TRBJ1-1, with 7 bases aligning to TRBD1. CDR3 length: 15 amino acids. J was trimmed by 7 bases and V by 5 bases; bases with no gene match: 13. CDR1 is LGHDT, CDR2 YNNKEL, per germline (reference sequence). The CDR3 DNA sequence: TGTGCCAGCAGCGACTGGGGACAGAATGCCGGTGAAGCTTTCTTT. Amino acid sequence: CASSDWGQNAGEAFF.

V gene TRBV30 combines with J gene TRBJ2-6; 7 positions agree with TRBD1. The V gene end was trimmed by 4 bases and the J gene end by 3 bases; junction bases not matched to a gene: 6. Germline assignment: CDR1 GTSNPN and CDR2 SVGIG (reference sequence). CDR3 length equals 15 residues. CDR3: CAWTPGQVGANVLTF. The CDR3 DNA sequence: TGTGCCTGGACCCCTGGACAGGTTGGGGCCAACGTCCTGACTTTC.

This clone has a handful of counts. The gene calls are TRBV19 and TRBJ2-1, with 11 bases aligning to TRBD2. Germline V lookup: CDR1 LNHDA, CDR2 SQIVND (reference sequence). This CDR3 comprises 17 residues. The V gene end was trimmed by 4 bases and the J gene end by 1 base; junction bases not matched to a gene: 6. In DNA form, the CDR3 reads TGTGCCAGTAGTAGTCTAGCGGGAGGTGGGTCCTACAATGAGCAGTTCTTC. It specifies CASSSLAGGGSYNEQFF.

This chain links TRBV11-3 with TRBJ2-3; a possible D gene is TRBD1 (6 bases). The CDR3 spans 15 residues. The V gene lost 6 bases and the J gene lost 2 bases, with 15 bases spanning the gap. CDR1 and CDR2 (germline): SGHNT, YENEEA. The CDR3 DNA follows: TGTGCCAGCAGTCGCACAGGGTCCGACACAGATACGCAGTATTTT. This gives the protein CASSRTGSDTDTQYF.

CDR3: CASRQGGDRYATNEKLFF. The CDR3, as DNA: TGTGCCAGCAGACAAGGAGGAGACAGGTACGCAACTAATGAAAAACTGTTTTTT. V and J are TRBV11-3 and TRBJ1-4; D possibly corresponds to TRBD1 (6 bases). The V gene's germline CDR1 is SGHNT and CDR2 YENEEA. The CDR3 contains 18 residues. V was shortened by 6 bases and J by 0 bases, with 20 bases between the two germline ends.

The chain employs TRBV10-3 and TRBJ2-3, with D possibly being TRBD1 (5 bases). Germline V gene lookup returns CDR1 ENHRY and CDR2 SYGVKD. The V end lost 9 bases, the J end lost 6 bases, and 22 bases lay between the germline ends. The CDR3 is made up of 15 amino acids. CDR3 protein: CAISRGPDAADTQYF. For the CDR3, the DNA is TGTGCCATAAGTAGGGGTCCCGATGCAGCCGATACGCAGTATTTT.

This clone was observed a single time. The chain employs TRBV7-8 and TRBJ2-2; D might be TRBD1 (5 bases). Trimming removed 3 bases from V and 7 bases from J, with 12 bases in between. The CDR3 runs 14 residues. Germline V gene sequence: CDR1 SGHVS, CDR2 FQNEAQ. CDR3: CASSFGREVGELFF. The CDR3 region has the DNA TGTGCCAGCAGCTTTGGCAGGGAAGTCGGGGAGCTGTTTTTT.

The chain carries TRBV9 and TRBJ1-3; 9 positions match TRBD1. Germline lookup yields CDR1 SGDLS and CDR2 YYNGEE. The length of the CDR3 is 15 residues. The ends lost 3 bases at V and 0 bases at J; junction bases unmatched: 1. CDR3 coding DNA: TGTGCCAGCAGCGAGACAGGGGGCTCTGGAAACACCATATATTTT. Residues: CASSETGGSGNTIYF.

This chain joins TRBV6-1 and TRBJ2-7, with D uncertain. Trimming shortened V by 2 bases and J by 3 bases, and 11 bases separated the two germline ends. Per the germline V gene, CDR1 is MNHNS and CDR2 is SASEGT. The CDR3 runs 14 residues. In DNA, the CDR3 is TGTGCCAGCAGTGAAATCGGTGGTAACTACGAGCAGTACTTC. It codes for CASSEIGGNYEQYF.

The chain is built from TRBV5-6 and TRBJ2-7, with a possible D match to TRBD1 (6 bases). The CDR3 extends over 15 amino acids. The ends were cut back, 1 base at V and 11 bases at J, with 22 bases in the middle. Germline V CDR1 and CDR2: SGHDT, YYEEEE. CDR3 sequence (DNA): TGTGCCAGCAGCTTGAAATTGACCCGTAATTCAGGGGAGTACTTC. Protein sequence: CASSLKLTRNSGEYF.

This clone came up a few times. The CDR3 region has the DNA TGTGCCAGCAGTGCGAGGACAGGGGGGACAGATACGCAGTATTTT. Residues: CASSARTGGTDTQYF. The chain couples TRBV2 to TRBJ2-3; 10 bases line up with TRBD1. The CDR3 covers 15 residues. Per germline, CDR1 SNHLY and CDR2 FYNNEI. The V gene end was trimmed by 4 bases and the J gene end by 3 bases; junction bases not matched to a gene: 4.

As regards this clone: Additional DNA sequences in this sample encode the identical CDR3. The chain is built from TRBV19 and TRBJ1-2, with a tentative D call TRBD1 (6 bases). The germline V and J ends were trimmed by 7 bases and 4 bases, with 19 bases remaining between them. This CDR3 contains 15 residues. From germline, CDR1 is LNHDA and CDR2 SQIVND (reference sequence). CDR3 DNA sequence: TGTGCCAGTATCCCTTCCGGGGGGGCAATCTATGGCTACACCTTC. This encodes CASIPSGGAIYGYTF. The full variable domain, in which reference TRBV19 and TRBJ1-2 provide the parts outside the CDR3, is DGGITQSPKYLFRKEGQNVTLSCEQNLNHDAMYWYRQDPGQGLRLIYYSQIVNDFQKGDIAEGYSVSREKKESFPLTVTSAQKNPTAFYLCASIPSGGAIYGYTFGSGTRLTVV.